This is a list of T cell receptor beta chains from one sample in a study of T cells after yellow fever vaccination. TCRdb itself ran the 5' RACE reads through MiXCR, one entry per CDR3 protein. The profile shows fewer than 450,000 distinct CDR3 sequences, roughly 11% of them singletons. Specimen: PBMCs, collected on the day of the first yellow fever vaccination. These receptor sequences come from a man between 18 and 35 years old who received the YFV17D yellow fever vaccine. Both conserved end residues are part of each CDR3. The D gene is left open where the match is weak. Not every row has a clone size; where given, it reads once, few, many or a size class.

j_call | clone_size | v_call | d_call | cdr3_aa | cdr3_nt
TRBJ2-1 | few | TRBV20-1 | NA | CSARVSRGRDNEQFF | TGCAGTGCTAGAGTTTCTCGGGGACGGGACAATGAGCAGTTCTTC
TRBJ2-1 | NA | TRBV5-1 | NA | CASSFAPGLSYNEQFF | TGCGCCAGCAGCTTTGCCCCGGGTCTCTCCTACAATGAGCAGTTCTTC
TRBJ1-2 | NA | TRBV5-6 | NA | CASSLLLGGYTF | TGTGCCAGCAGCTTGCTACTCGGAGGCTACACCTTC
TRBJ1-2 | many | TRBV5-1 | NA | CASSLVGAPSYGYTF | TGCGCCAGCAGCTTGGTGGGGGCTCCGTCCTATGGCTACACCTTC
TRBJ2-3 | few | TRBV27 | TRBD1 | CASSFPIPQGETDTQYF | TGTGCCAGCAGTTTTCCGATTCCGCAGGGGGAGACAGATACGCAGTATTTT
TRBJ1-3 | NA | TRBV5-1 | NA | CASSLIQGVGNTIYF | TGCGCCAGCAGCCTTATACAGGGCGTTGGAAACACCATATATTTT
TRBJ2-3 | NA | TRBV9 | TRBD1 | CASSVEQGAPDTQYF | TGTGCCAGCAGCGTAGAACAGGGGGCGCCGGATACGCAGTATTTT
TRBJ1-6 | NA | TRBV19 | TRBD1 | CASSTEQGNDSPLHF | TGTGCCAGTAGTACGGAACAGGGGAATGATTCACCCCTCCACTTT
TRBJ2-3 | NA | TRBV4-2 | NA | CASIQGAGTPRDTQYF | TGTGCCAGCATCCAAGGTGCGGGGACTCCGAGAGATACGCAGTATTTT
TRBJ2-2 | many | TRBV5-4 | NA | CASTPGQNTGELFF | TGTGCCAGCACCCCGGGACAGAACACCGGGGAGCTGTTTTTT
TRBJ2-1 | few | TRBV7-6 | TRBD1 | CASSLRDSFFGEQFF | TGTGCCAGCAGCTTACGGGACAGTTTCTTTGGTGAGCAGTTCTTC
TRBJ1-5 | NA | TRBV5-3 | TRBD1 | CARSFDRGSNQPQHF | TGTGCCAGAAGCTTTGACAGGGGGAGCAATCAGCCCCAGCATTTT
TRBJ2-5 | NA | TRBV18 | NA | CASSPQDRETQYF | TGTGCCAGCTCACCGCAAGACAGGGAGACCCAGTACTTC
TRBJ1-4 | NA | TRBV7-2 | NA | CASSLVGRTNEKLFF | TGTGCCAGCAGCTTAGTTGGAAGAACTAATGAAAAACTGTTTTTT
TRBJ2-5 | NA | TRBV7-8 | TRBD2 | CASSLTSGGARRTQYF | TGTGCCAGCAGCTTAACTAGCGGGGGGGCTCGGCGAACCCAGTACTTC
TRBJ2-1 | NA | TRBV6-4 | TRBD1 | CASSAGPGQYNEQFF | TGTGCCAGCAGTGCCGGCCCGGGACAGTACAATGAGCAGTTCTTC
TRBJ2-7 | many | TRBV27 | TRBD1 | CASSLKTGGIDEQYF | TGTGCCAGCAGCCTGAAGACAGGGGGTATAGACGAGCAGTACTTC
TRBJ2-2 | few | TRBV3-1 | TRBD1 | CASSQESWTGVTGELFF | TGTGCCAGCAGCCAAGAAAGTTGGACAGGGGTTACCGGGGAGCTGTTTTTT
TRBJ2-5 | few | TRBV4-1 | NA | CASSPGRGTQETQYF | TGCGCCAGCAGCCCTGGCAGGGGAACACAAGAGACCCAGTACTTC
TRBJ2-7 | NA | TRBV28 | TRBD1 | CASSLPRTGGYEQYF | TGTGCCAGCAGCCTTCCCCGGACAGGAGGCTACGAGCAGTACTTC
TRBJ1-1 | few | TRBV19 | NA | CAREGVGGAFF | TGTGCCAGGGAGGGGGTCGGGGGAGCTTTCTTT
TRBJ1-6 | few | TRBV6-1 | NA | CASSSAGSNSPLHF | TGTGCCAGCAGTAGTGCAGGGAGTAATTCACCCCTCCACTTT
TRBJ2-3 | few | TRBV27 | TRBD2 | CASALTRGSTDTQYF | TGTGCCAGCGCCCTTACGCGGGGGAGCACAGATACGCAGTATTTT
TRBJ2-3 | few | TRBV30 | NA | CAWTVESTDTQYF | TGTGCCTGGACGGTGGAGAGCACAGATACGCAGTATTTT
TRBJ2-5 | NA | TRBV6-1 | NA | CASSIGGRVETQYF | TGTGCCAGCAGTATCGGGGGGCGCGTCGAGACCCAGTACTTC
TRBJ1-1 | NA | TRBV7-8 | NA | CASSQGHGYGEAFF | TGTGCCAGCAGCCAGGGACACGGGTACGGTGAAGCTTTCTTT
TRBJ2-6 | few | TRBV5-4 | NA | CASSFPAAYFSGANVLTF | TGTGCCAGCAGTTTTCCCGCAGCCTACTTCTCTGGGGCCAACGTCCTGACTTTC
TRBJ2-5 | NA | TRBV28 | NA | CASSLYPGLQETQYF | TGTGCCAGCAGTTTATACCCAGGTCTTCAAGAGACCCAGTACTTC
TRBJ1-1 | many | TRBV4-1 | NA | CASRGFLKGTEAFF | TGCGCCAGCAGGGGGTTTCTGAAGGGGACTGAAGCTTTCTTT
TRBJ1-6 | few | TRBV6-1 | NA | CASSDPLGSYNSPLHF | TGTGCCAGCAGTGACCCCCTCGGCTCCTATAATTCACCCCTCCACTTT
TRBJ1-5 | NA | TRBV5-5 | NA | CASSALDLGNQPQHF | TGTGCCAGCAGCGCCCTTGACCTTGGGAATCAGCCCCAGCATTTT
TRBJ2-5 | NA | TRBV4-2 | TRBD1 | CASSQESQGAQETQYF | TGTGCCAGCAGCCAAGAGTCCCAGGGGGCCCAAGAGACCCAGTACTTC
TRBJ2-5 | many | TRBV7-2 | NA | CASSRTGSKTQYF | TGTGCCAGCAGCCGTACAGGGTCCAAGACCCAGTACTTC
TRBJ2-7 | few | TRBV5-6 | NA | CASSFRAVGPEQYF | TGTGCCAGCAGCTTCCGGGCGGTGGGCCCCGAGCAGTACTTC
TRBJ1-2 | few | TRBV20-1 | NA | CSGKQDLNGYGYTF | TGCAGTGGGAAGCAGGACCTAAATGGCTATGGCTACACCTTC
TRBJ2-1 | few | TRBV10-3 | TRBD1 | CAISPPQGAGNEQFF | TGTGCCATCAGTCCACCACAGGGGGCTGGCAATGAGCAGTTCTTC
TRBJ2-1 | few | TRBV7-2 | TRBD1 | CASSPAPRGRLNNEQFF | TGTGCCAGCAGCCCGGCGCCCAGGGGGCGGTTGAACAATGAGCAGTTCTTC
TRBJ1-1 | NA | TRBV14 | NA | CASSQESLGRGVMNTEAFF | TGTGCCAGCAGCCAAGAATCCCTCGGCAGGGGCGTTATGAACACTGAAGCTTTCTTT
TRBJ1-3 | NA | TRBV7-8 | TRBD1 | CASTGTVGNTIYF | TGTGCCAGTACCGGGACAGTAGGAAACACCATATATTTT
TRBJ2-2 | few | TRBV3-1 | NA | CASRLRDTNTGELFF | TGTGCCAGCAGACTCCGGGACACCAACACCGGGGAGCTGTTTTTT
TRBJ2-3 | NA | TRBV6-5 | NA | CASSLRVGGSTDTQYF | TGTGCCAGCAGCTTACGGGTAGGGGGGAGCACAGATACGCAGTATTTT
TRBJ2-1 | NA | TRBV6-2/TRBV6-3 | NA | CTPRGGSYNEQFF | TGTACCCCTCGGGGAGGCTCCTACAATGAGCAGTTCTTC
TRBJ1-6 | few | TRBV27 | TRBD1 | CASSPGQGVVSPLHF | TGTGCCAGCAGTCCGGGACAGGGGGTGGTTTCACCCCTCCACTTT
TRBJ2-7 | few | TRBV7-9 | NA | CAGTRLDRAYEQYF | TGTGCCGGGACAAGGTTGGACCGTGCCTACGAGCAGTACTTC
TRBJ2-1 | many | TRBV11-2 | TRBD2 | CASSLGSSGGVNEQFF | TGTGCCAGCAGCTTAGGGTCTAGCGGGGGTGTTAATGAGCAGTTCTTC
TRBJ2-7 | NA | TRBV19 | TRBD1 | CASSIGQDYEQYF | TGTGCCAGTAGTATTGGACAGGACTACGAGCAGTACTTC
TRBJ2-4 | few | TRBV12-3/TRBV12-4 | NA | CASIRREENIQYF | TGTGCCAGCATTAGGAGGGAAGAAAACATTCAGTACTTC
TRBJ2-2 | NA | TRBV27 | TRBD1 | CASSLQGQGELFF | TGTGCCAGCAGTTTACAGGGACAGGGGGAGCTGTTTTTT
TRBJ2-5 | NA | TRBV12-5 | TRBD1 | CASRFGTEETQYF | TGTGCTAGTCGTTTCGGGACAGAAGAGACCCAGTACTTC
TRBJ2-2 | NA | TRBV5-1 | TRBD2 | CASSATGTSVGTGELFF | TGCGCCAGCAGCGCCACCGGGACTAGCGTCGGCACCGGGGAGCTGTTTTTT